The 14 T cell receptor beta chains listed next were all sequenced from one sample in a study of cytomegalovirus exposure and HLA in healthy donors. Primers included in the PCR were 60 Vbeta and 13 Jbeta primers. TCRdb's copy holds only in-frame clones and misses some; the assay was immunoSEQ multiplex PCR. There are about 300,000 clones in the sample; roughly 89% occur only once, and roughly 4% lies in the top ten. Sample: PBMCs. The receptors stem from a man between 40 and 49 years old in good health and CMV-seropositive.

The gene calls are TRBV27 and TRBJ2-7, with 7 bases identical to TRBD1. Germline V gene lookup returns CDR1 MNHEY and CDR2 SMNVEV (reference sequence). CDR3 size: 12 residues. J lost 6 bases, V lost 5 bases, and 4 bases had no gene match. CDR3: CASSLTGFEQYF. The CDR3 DNA reads TGTGCCAGCAGTCTGACAGGGTTCGAGCAGTACTTC.

The chain combines TRBV9 with TRBJ2-3; 9 bases are shared with TRBD1. In germline, CDR1 is SGDLS, CDR2 YYNGEE. V lost 4 bases and J lost 3; bases outside the gene matches: 6. The CDR3 is made up of 15 amino acids. DNA for the CDR3: TGTGCCAGCAGCTCCTACGGACAGGGGACAGATACGCAGTATTTT. The encoded protein is CASSSYGQGTDTQYF.

The rearrangement links TRBV9 to TRBJ2-5, with TRBD2 identical over 7 bases. J lost 4 bases, V lost 2 bases, and 8 bases had no gene match. Germline V gives CDR1 SGDLS, CDR2 YYNGEE. This CDR3 has 15 residues. The CDR3: CASSVTSGGTETQYF. The CDR3 DNA follows: TGTGCCAGCAGCGTGACCTCGGGGGGAACAGAGACCCAGTACTTC.

Worth noting for this clone: An end of the junction does not agree with germline; a read error may underlie this. The chain employs TRBV7-9 and TRBJ2-3; 9 bases agree with TRBD1. Germline values: CDR1 SEHNR, CDR2 FQNEAQ (reference sequence). CDR3 length: 13 amino acids. CDR3 sequence: CSSSNRGPDTQYF. The DNA for the CDR3 is TGTTCCAGCAGCAACAGGGGGCCAGATACGCAGTATTTT.

This clone has just one count. V and J are TRBV7-2 and TRBJ2-7; 8 bases are shared with TRBD1. The V gene's germline CDR1 is SGHTA and CDR2 FQGNSA. The V and J ends lost 0 bases and 3 bases, in that order; junction bases with no gene match: 4. The CDR3 sequence is 15 residues long. Written as DNA, the CDR3 is TGTGCCAGCAGCTTAGCCCCAGGGGGCGTCTACGAGCAGTACTTC. Its protein is CASSLAPGGVYEQYF.

This sequence joins TRBV5-6 and TRBJ2-7; 7 nucleotides line up with TRBD2. There are 14 residues in the CDR3. V lost 2 bases, J lost 1 base, and 3 bases stayed unmatched. Looked up from germline, CDR1 is SGHDT and CDR2 is YYEEEE. The CDR3 loop is CASSFLAVSYEQYF. In DNA form, the CDR3 reads TGTGCCAGCAGCTTTCTAGCGGTTTCCTACGAGCAGTACTTC.

This clone came up once. The chain couples TRBV18 to TRBJ1-1; D gene ambiguous. V lost 4 bases and J lost 4, with 19 bases in between. Germline values: CDR1 KGHSH, CDR2 LQKENI. The CDR3 is 16 residues long. The CDR3 DNA sequence: TGTGCCAGCTCACGCACTGCGGAGGGTCGGGGCACTGAAGCTTTCTTT. Translation gives CASSRTAEGRGTEAFF. Together with reference TRBV18 and TRBJ1-1, the CDR3 gives the full variable domain: NAGVMQNPRHLVRRRGQEARLRCSPMKGHSHVYWYRQLPEEGLKFMVYLQKENIIDESGMPKERFSAEFPKEGPSILRIQQVVRGDSAAYFCASSRTAEGRGTEAFFGQGTRLTVV.

V usage is TRBV30 and J usage is TRBJ1-5, with a tentative D call TRBD1 (5 bases). Trimming stripped 4 bases from V and 5 bases from J, with 12 bases between. This CDR3 contains 13 residues. Germline V CDR1 and CDR2: GTSNPN, SVGIG (reference sequence). This CDR3 reads CAWTGGGDQPQHF. Here the CDR3 DNA reads TGTGCCTGGACGGGGGGAGGGGATCAGCCCCAGCATTTT.

The chain has TRBV4-1 and TRBJ2-7, with 12 nucleotides matching TRBD2. Germline CDR1 is MGHRA and CDR2 is YSYEKL. The CDR3 sequence is 19 residues long. The trim removed 5 bases at V and 3 bases at J, leaving 17 bases unmatched. CDR3 sequence (DNA): TGCGCCAGCAGCTCCCGGACTAGCGGGACCCCGGTTGGGTACTACGAGCAGTACTTC. Residues: CASSSRTSGTPVGYYEQYF.

This clone was picked up one time. The chain combines TRBV7-9 with TRBJ1-4, with D uncertain. Germline V gene sequence: CDR1 SEHNR, CDR2 FQNEAQ (reference sequence). V lost 5 bases, J lost 3 bases, and 10 bases lay in between. This CDR3 has 14 residues. The DNA of the CDR3 is TGTGCCAGCAGCAGAGGCAACTCTAATGAAAAACTGTTTTTT. Encoded protein: CASSRGNSNEKLFF.

This chain connects TRBV6-1 to TRBJ1-2, with no clear D. The ends were cut back, 5 bases at V and 3 bases at J, with 7 bases in the middle. CDR3 length: 12 residues. Germline CDR1 MNHNS, CDR2 SASEGT. The CDR3 DNA reads TGTGCCAGCAGTCAGGCTTACTATGGCTACACCTTC. This sequence encodes CASSQAYYGYTF.

The CDR3 reads CASSPSGTSYEQYF. For the CDR3, the DNA is TGCGCCAGCAGCCCGTCCGGGACTTCCTACGAGCAGTACTTC. This sequence joins TRBV5-1 and TRBJ2-5; weak D call: TRBD2 (6 bases). The DNA end favors TRBJ2-7, so the J call may be wrong. This CDR3 is 14 amino acids long. Germline V lookup: CDR1 SGHRS, CDR2 YFSETQ.

The rearrangement links TRBV28 to TRBJ1-5; 7 bases fit TRBD1. Germline loops: CDR1 MDHEN, CDR2 SYDVKM. This CDR3 comprises 15 residues. J lost 6 bases, V lost 3 bases, and 8 bases had no gene match. In DNA, the CDR3 is TGTGCCAGCAGTTTTAGACAGGGAACGCTTCAGCCCCAGCATTTT. Translating gives CASSFRQGTLQPQHF. The full variable domain, completed using reference TRBV28 and TRBJ1-5, is DVKVTQSSRYLVKRTGEKVFLECVQDMDHENMFWYRQDPGLGLRLIYFSYDVKMKEKGDIPEGYSVSREKKERFSLILESASTNQTSMYLCASSFRQGTLQPQHFGDGTRLSIL.

The chain is built from TRBV19 and TRBJ1-5; D may be TRBD1 (5 bases). This CDR3 is 15 amino acids long. The germline gives CDR1 LNHDA, CDR2 SQIVND (reference sequence). V shed 5 bases and J shed 2 bases, with 13 bases lying between them. CDR3 loop: CASSSGHYGNQPQHF. CDR3 DNA sequence: TGTGCCAGTAGTTCCGGACATTACGGCAATCAGCCCCAGCATTTT.